Sequencing of this T cell receptor (beta chain) was carried out in a study of blood T cell repertoires in COVID-19. Whole-study context: T cells, B-cell-depleted T cells, or PBMCs supplied cDNA or gDNA.

In the original analysis: The authors estimated nucleated cell counts from reference gene primer amplification. Some clones are missing from TCRdb's copy, which holds only in-frame ones; the method was immunoSEQ multiplex PCR. Clone size and the V and J calls come from that table; the DNA yielded D and trimming. The sample shows about 270,000 clones, roughly nine tenths of them seen only once. Germline values: CDR1 SNHLY, CDR2 FYNNEI. This CDR3 contains 13 residues. The V gene lost 2 bases and the J gene lost 8 bases, with 12 bases spanning the gap. The V call is TRBV2, the J call TRBJ1-2, with a possible D match to TRBD1 (6 bases). The TCR originated in a woman aged 60 to 75 who had recovered from COVID-19. Sequencing was done on a sample of peripheral blood. CDR3 loop: CASSELQGSGYTF. As DNA, the CDR3 is TGTGCCAGCAGTGAACTACAGGGCTCGGGCTACACCTTC.